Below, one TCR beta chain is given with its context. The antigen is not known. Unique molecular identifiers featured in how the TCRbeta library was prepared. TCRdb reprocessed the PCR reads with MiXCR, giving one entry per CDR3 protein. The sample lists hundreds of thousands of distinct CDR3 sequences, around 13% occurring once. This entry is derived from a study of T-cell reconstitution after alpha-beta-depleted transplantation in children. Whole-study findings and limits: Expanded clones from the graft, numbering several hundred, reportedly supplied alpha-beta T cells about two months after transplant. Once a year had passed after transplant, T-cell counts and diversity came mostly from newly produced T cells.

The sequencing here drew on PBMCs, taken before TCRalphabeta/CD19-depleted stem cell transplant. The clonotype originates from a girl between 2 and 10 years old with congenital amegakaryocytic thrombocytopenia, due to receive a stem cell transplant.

CDR3 in amino acids: CASSLGTGRNSPLHF. The CDR3 DNA follows: TGTGCCAGCAGCTTAGGGACAGGGAGGAATTCACCCCTCCACTTT. The rearrangement joins TRBV7-9 to TRBJ1-6; 8 nucleotides match TRBD1. The germline V gene has CDR1 SEHNR and CDR2 FQNEAQ (reference sequence). The junction had 3 bases not matched to a gene; V was cut back by 1 base and J by 7 bases. The CDR3 covers 15 residues.